The present entry profiles one TCR beta chain with its context. V dropped 2 bases and J dropped 9; count of bases not matched to a gene: 8. CDR1 MDHEN and CDR2 SYDVKM come from the germline V gene. This CDR3 contains 15 residues. In the original analysis: Estimated nucleated cell counts came from reference gene primer amplification. TCRdb keeps only in-frame clones here, not all; method: immunoSEQ multiplex PCR. The V and J calls and clone size come from that table; D and trimming were worked out from the DNA. The sample contains roughly 250,000 clones, 65% to 85% of which appear only once. The sample belongs to a study of blood T cell repertoires in COVID-19. On the study more broadly: COVID-19 samples from acute and convalescent phases originated in the United States, Italy and Spain. PBMCs, B-cell-depleted T cells, or T cells provided the cDNA or gDNA that made up the material.

The source is a woman between 35 and 50 years old with active or convalescent COVID-19. Sequencing used peripheral blood. J is TRBJ2-1 and V is TRBV28; TRBD1 aligns across 9 bases. Written as DNA, the CDR3 is TGTGCCAGCAGTTTACTTCCGGGACAGGGTACTGAGCAGTTCTTC. Translated: CASSLLPGQGTEQFF.